This T cell receptor (beta chain) was recorded in a study of cytomegalovirus exposure and HLA in healthy donors. About the research overall: In an early release, HLA-typed donors contributed some 88 million unique TCR sequences.

Everyone who donated was a healthy bone marrow donor. CDR1 SGHRS and CDR2 YFSETQ come from the germline V gene. V shed 0 bases and J shed 8 bases, with 11 bases lying between them. The CDR3 sequence is 13 residues long. The study ran its PCR with 60 Vbeta and 13 Jbeta primers. Generated by immunoSEQ multiplex PCR, the TCRdb table keeps only in-frame clones and is missing some. The sample holds about 150,000 clones; about 72% are singletons and the top ten take approximately 2%. As regards this clone: The antigen remains undetermined.

Study conclusions and caveats: Reportedly, TCR beta sequences accurately predicted HLA-A and HLA-B alleles in most subjects. Most TCR beta V segments were productive about 87% or about 30% of the time in an earlier analysis.

The material sequenced was PBMCs. The chain carries TRBV5-1 and TRBJ1-1, with D possibly TRBD1 on 6 matching bases. The receptor was derived from a man aged 40-50 years in good health and CMV-seronegative. CDR3 protein: CASSLGQAREAFF. As DNA, the CDR3 is TGCGCCAGCAGCTTGGGACAGGCCAGAGAAGCTTTCTTT. The full variable domain, completed using reference TRBV5-1 and TRBJ1-1, is KAGVTQTPRYLIKTRGQQVTLSCSPISGHRSVSWYQQTPGQGLQFLFEYFSETQRNKGNFPGRFSGRQFSNSRSEMNVSTLELGDSALYLCASSLGQAREAFFGQGTRLTVV.